Detailed here is one TCR beta chain. The same CDR3 arises from other DNA sequences in this sample as well. The data were obtained in a study of blood T cell repertoires in COVID-19. Study at large: Both acute and convalescent COVID-19 samples were obtained from the United States, Italy and Spain.

The V gene's germline CDR1 is SGHRS and CDR2 YFSETQ. The CDR3 is made up of 15 amino acids. Trimming at V came to 0 bases and at J to 6 bases, leaving 6 bases not matched to a gene. Methods used by the authors: Estimation of nucleated cell counts was performed using reference gene primer amplification. Sequencing used immunoSEQ multiplex PCR; TCRdb keeps in-frame clones, though not all of them. V and J calls and clone size are copied from that table; D and trimming were computed from the DNA. Seen here are approximately 350,000 clones, over 80% observed once, and the top ten hold about 6%. This clonotype originated in a woman in her fifties or sixties with COVID-19, enrolled during active disease. The sample comprised peripheral blood. This chain links TRBV5-1 with TRBJ1-5; TRBD1 matches 7 bases. CDR3 coding DNA: TGCGCCAGCAGCTTGGTAGGGGGCAGCGGTCAGCCCCAGCATTTT. It codes for CASSLVGGSGQPQHF.